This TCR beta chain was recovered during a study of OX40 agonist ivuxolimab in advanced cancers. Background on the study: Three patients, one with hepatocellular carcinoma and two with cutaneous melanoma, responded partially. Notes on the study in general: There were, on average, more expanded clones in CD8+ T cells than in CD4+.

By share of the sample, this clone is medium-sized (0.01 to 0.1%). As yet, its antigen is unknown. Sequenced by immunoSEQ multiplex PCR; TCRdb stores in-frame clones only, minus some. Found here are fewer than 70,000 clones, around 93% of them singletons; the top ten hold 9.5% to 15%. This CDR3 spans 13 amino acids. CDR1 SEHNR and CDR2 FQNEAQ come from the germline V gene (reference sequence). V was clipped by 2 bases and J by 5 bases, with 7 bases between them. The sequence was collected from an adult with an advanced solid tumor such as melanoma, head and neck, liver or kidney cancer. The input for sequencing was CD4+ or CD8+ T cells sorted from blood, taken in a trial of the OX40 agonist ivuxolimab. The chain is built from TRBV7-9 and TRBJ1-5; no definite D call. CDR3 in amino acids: CASSLSGDQPQHF. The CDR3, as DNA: TGTGCCAGCAGCTTAAGTGGGGATCAGCCCCAGCATTTT.